This T cell receptor beta chain was obtained from a study of blood T cell repertoires in COVID-19. Trimming left V 4 bases short and J 5 bases short, with 15 bases between. From germline, CDR1 is SGHNT and CDR2 YYREEE (reference sequence). CDR3 length equals 14 residues. Assay: immunoSEQ multiplex PCR; the TCRdb copy retains only in-frame clones and omits some. In the table there are 350,000 to 450,000 clones, roughly 85% of which are singletons. The sequence derives from a woman aged 18 to 35 with acute or convalescent COVID-19. The V and J genes are TRBV5-4 and TRBJ2-5; the D gene is possibly TRBD2 (7 bases). The material sequenced was peripheral blood. This CDR3 reads CASSRMGGPETQYF. In nucleotides, the CDR3 is TGTGCCAGCAGCCGGATGGGGGGGCCGGAGACCCAGTACTTC.